Shown below are 21 T cell receptor beta chains from a single sample sequenced in a study of cytomegalovirus exposure and HLA in healthy donors. The PCR was carried out with 60 Vbeta primers and 13 Jbeta primers. The data were produced by immunoSEQ multiplex PCR, yet TCRdb's version contains in-frame clones alone and is incomplete. The table records 55,000 to 80,000 clones, approximately 75% of them present only once. Input material: PBMCs. These receptors originate from a woman younger than 45 in good health and CMV-seronegative.

This clone was detected only a few times. This sequence joins TRBV6-1 and TRBJ2-5; TRBD2 is a possible D gene (5 bases). The CDR3 totals 15 residues. Germline V lookup: CDR1 MNHNS, CDR2 SASEGT. V was clipped by 2 bases and J by 5 bases, with 15 bases between them. CDR3 sequence (DNA): TGTGCCAGCAGTGAACTCGGCGGGTCAACTGAGACCCAGTACTTC. Protein sequence: CASSELGGSTETQYF.

J is TRBJ2-1 and V is TRBV7-6, with TRBD2 as a possible D gene (6 bases). The CDR3 runs 14 residues. V lost 1 base, J lost 8 bases, and 12 bases lay in between. From germline, CDR1 is SGHVS and CDR2 FNYEAQ. The CDR3 DNA reads TGTGCCAGCAGCTTAGTTAGGGCGGGGCATGAGCAGTTCTTC. This translates into CASSLVRAGHEQFF.

The rearrangement uses TRBV5-1 and TRBJ2-1; 8 positions agree with TRBD1. The CDR3 contains 15 residues. V lost 0 bases to trimming and J lost 8 bases; unmatched junction nucleotides: 7. Germline V gives CDR1 SGHRS, CDR2 YFSETQ. CDR3 amino acids: CASSLEARGLDEQFF. CDR3 DNA: TGCGCCAGCAGCTTGGAGGCCAGGGGGCTCGATGAGCAGTTCTTC. The whole variable domain, remainder taken from reference TRBV5-1 and TRBJ2-1, is KAGVTQTPRYLIKTRGQQVTLSCSPISGHRSVSWYQQTPGQGLQFLFEYFSETQRNKGNFPGRFSGRQFSNSRSEMNVSTLELGDSALYLCASSLEARGLDEQFFGPGTRLTVL.

V usage is TRBV19 and J usage is TRBJ1-2, with TRBD1 matching over 8 bases. The V gene end was trimmed by 7 bases and the J gene end by 4 bases; junction bases not matched to a gene: 8. The germline CDR1 and CDR2 sequences are LNHDA and SQIVND (reference sequence). This CDR3 spans 14 amino acids. The CDR3 region has the DNA TGTGCCAGTAAAGAAACAGGGGGTGGCTATGGCTACACCTTC. It yields the protein CASKETGGGYGYTF.

The chain joins TRBV9 to TRBJ2-3; D may be TRBD2 (5 bases). The germline CDR1 and CDR2 sequences are SGDLS and YYNGEE. This CDR3 contains 16 residues. V was trimmed by 3 bases and J by 5 bases, leaving 19 bases between them. The CDR3 coding sequence is TGTGCCAGCAGCGCTGGACTTGCCCAAGGACTAGATACGCAGTATTTT. Protein sequence: CASSAGLAQGLDTQYF.

The chain links TRBV10-3 to TRBJ2-1; the match to TRBD2 covers 7 bases. This CDR3 contains 16 residues. Germline V lookup: CDR1 ENHRY, CDR2 SYGVKD. The J segment lost 8 bases and the V segment lost 0 bases, leaving 10 bases of the junction unmatched. The CDR3 region is CAISESIGGGYDEQFF. The CDR3 DNA is TGTGCCATCAGTGAGTCGATCGGGGGAGGGTACGATGAGCAGTTCTTC.

V is TRBV14 and J is TRBJ2-7; the match to TRBD2 covers 10 bases. Losses at the gene ends were 2 bases for V and 2 bases for J; bases not matched to a gene: 12. Germline V lookup: CDR1 SGHDN, CDR2 FVKESK. The CDR3 sequence is 18 residues long. The CDR3, as DNA: TGTGCCAGCAGCCAACCTAGCGGGAGATGGGCTGGGACCTACGAGCAGTACTTC. It is translated as CASSQPSGRWAGTYEQYF. Combining the CDR3 with reference TRBV14 and TRBJ2-7 gives the whole variable domain EAGVTQFPSHSVIEKGQTVTLRCDPISGHDNLYWYRRVMGKEIKFLLHFVKESKQDESGMPNNRFLAERTGGTYSTLKVQPAELEDSGVYFCASSQPSGRWAGTYEQYFGPGTRLTVT.

The V gene is TRBV2, the J gene TRBJ2-5; maybe TRBD1 (6 bases). The CDR3 consists of 15 residues. CDR1 and CDR2 from the germline V gene are SNHLY and FYNNEI. Trimming took 6 bases from V and 0 from J, leaving 14 bases between them. In DNA form, the CDR3 reads TGTGCCAGCAGGAAGTTGACAGGCCACCAAGAGACCCAGTACTTC. Its protein product is CASRKLTGHQETQYF.

The chain joins TRBV30 to TRBJ1-4; D uncertain. The CDR3 sequence is 13 residues long. Germline CDR1 GTSNPN, CDR2 SVGIG (reference sequence). Trimming cost V 2 bases and J 3 bases, with 7 bases left between them. This CDR3 is CAWSKQSNEKLFF. The DNA for the CDR3 is TGTGCCTGGAGTAAACAGTCTAATGAAAAACTGTTTTTT.

This sequence joins TRBV28 and TRBJ2-7, with 7 bases fitting TRBD1. The CDR3 spans 14 residues. Trimming took 6 bases from V and 6 from J; bases not matched to a gene: 11. The germline CDR1 and CDR2 sequences are MDHEN and SYDVKM. The CDR3: CASSPQIHRGEQYF. Written as DNA, the CDR3 is TGTGCCAGCAGCCCCCAAATACACAGGGGCGAGCAGTACTTC.

This chain links TRBV19 with TRBJ1-2, with TRBD1 matching 12 bases. This CDR3 spans 20 amino acids. Looked up from germline, CDR1 is LNHDA and CDR2 is SQIVND (reference sequence). V dropped 3 bases and J dropped 0; count of bases not matched to a gene: 14. CDR3: CASSMGQGAERSRSNYGYTF. CDR3 nucleotide sequence: TGTGCCAGTAGTATGGGACAGGGGGCCGAACGCTCAAGATCTAACTATGGCTACACCTTC.

This rearrangement joins TRBV5-1 to TRBJ2-3; 8 bases match TRBD1. CDR1 SGHRS and CDR2 YFSETQ come from the germline V gene. This CDR3 is 15 amino acids long. V was pared by 0 bases and J by 3 bases, with 3 bases of the junction left unmatched. CDR3 protein: CASSLEDRATDTQYF. CDR3 in DNA: TGCGCCAGCAGCTTGGAGGACAGGGCTACAGATACGCAGTATTTT.

The chain employs TRBV6-5 and TRBJ1-1, with D maybe TRBD1 (5 bases). Looked up from germline, CDR1 is MNHEY and CDR2 is SVGAGI. The V end was cut by 6 bases, the J end by 5 bases, with 7 bases between. CDR3 length equals 11 residues. CDR3 region: CASREGTEAFF. The CDR3 nucleotides read TGTGCCAGCAGGGAGGGGACTGAAGCTTTCTTT.

The rearrangement joins TRBV29-1 to TRBJ2-7; 8 bases map to TRBD1. J lost 3 bases, V lost 6 bases, and 13 bases had no gene match. This CDR3 spans 15 amino acids. CDR1 is SQVTM, CDR2 ANQGSEA, per germline. CDR3 residues: CSVPRTGPSRYEQYV. CDR3 DNA sequence: TGCAGCGTCCCCCGGACAGGGCCCTCCCGCTACGAGCAGTACGTC.

The chain uses TRBV28 and TRBJ1-1; perhaps TRBD1 as D (6 bases). The CDR3 runs to 14 residues. The germline gives CDR1 MDHEN, CDR2 SYDVKM. V was pared by 5 bases and J by 3 bases, with 13 bases between. In DNA, the CDR3 is TGTGCCAGCAGTCCACCAACAGGGTACACTGAAGCTTTCTTT. This gives the protein CASSPPTGYTEAFF.

The rearrangement joins TRBV18 to TRBJ2-7, with unresolved D. The V gene's germline CDR1 is KGHSH and CDR2 LQKENI. The CDR3 consists of 14 residues. The V and J ends lost 2 bases and 3 bases respectively, with 11 bases between them. The CDR3 DNA sequence: TGTGCCAGCTCACCATCGAGGAGCTTCTACGAGCAGTACTTC. It specifies CASSPSRSFYEQYF.

The chain carries TRBV9 and TRBJ2-5, with TRBD1 identical over 9 bases. J gave up 4 bases and V 4 bases, and 8 bases lay outside the gene matches. Germline-derived CDR1 and CDR2 are SGDLS and YYNGEE. The CDR3 spans 15 residues. The CDR3 DNA follows: TGTGCCAGCAGCCCCGGGACAGGGTTGGGAGAGACCCAGTACTTC. Translated, it gives CASSPGTGLGETQYF. Supplemented by reference TRBV9 and TRBJ2-5, the full variable domain reads DSGVTQTPKHLITATGQRVTLRCSPRSGDLSVYWYQQSLDQGLQFLIQYYNGEERAKGNILERFSAQQFPDLHSELNLSSLELGDSALYFCASSPGTGLGETQYFGPGTRLLVL.

Regarding this clone: A read error may account for a junction end that differs from germline. The CDR3 reads CASSLGEREASRNF. In nucleotides, the CDR3 is TGTGCCAGCAGCTTGGGCGAGCGGGAGGCTTCTCGCAACTTC. V gene TRBV5-6 combines with J gene TRBJ2-5; 9 nucleotides align to TRBD2. This CDR3 comprises 14 residues. Germline V CDR1 and CDR2: SGHDT, YYEEEE.

This rearrangement joins TRBV5-5 to TRBJ1-5; TRBD1 agrees at 10 bases. The CDR3 has 14 amino acids. CDR1 and CDR2 from the germline V gene are SGHKS and YYEKEE (reference sequence). J gave up 7 bases and V 3 bases, and 4 bases lay outside the gene matches. CDR3 loop: CASSSTGGEQPQHF. CDR3 bases: TGTGCCAGCAGCTCGACAGGGGGCGAACAGCCCCAGCATTTT.

The chain carries TRBV7-2 and TRBJ2-6, with 7 bases matching TRBD1. V dropped 1 base and J dropped 3; count of bases not matched to a gene: 9. CDR1 is SGHTA and CDR2 is FQGNSA in the germline V gene. The CDR3 extends over 18 amino acids. The CDR3 DNA is TGTGCCAGCAGCTTAGTAGGACAGGCCCGGGGTGGGGCCAACGTCCTGACTTTC. Protein sequence: CASSLVGQARGGANVLTF.

This chain joins TRBV19 and TRBJ1-2; D is possibly TRBD1 (5 bases). Germline V gene data show CDR1 as LNHDA and CDR2 as SQIVND (reference sequence). The V gene lost 7 bases and the J gene lost 5 bases, with 20 bases spanning the gap. The CDR3 is 15 amino acids. Here the CDR3 DNA reads TGTGCCAGTACCACCGGACCGGGGGGGAGGTATGGCTACACCTTC. Protein: CASTTGPGGRYGYTF.